One sample yielded the 23 T cell receptor beta chains listed below, sequenced in a study of blood T cell repertoires in COVID-19. Clones were sequenced by immunoSEQ multiplex PCR, and TCRdb holds only the in-frame ones, with some missing. The data hold tens of thousands of clones, with about 80% observed a single time. The specimen was peripheral blood. These receptors all stem from a man in his 70s with acute or convalescent COVID-19.

This rearrangement joins TRBV5-1 to TRBJ2-1; 11 bases align to TRBD2. The CDR3 has 13 amino acids. Trimming removed 7 bases from V and 8 bases from J; junction bases left unmatched: 5. Germline CDR1 is SGHRS and CDR2 is YFSETQ. The CDR3 protein is CASQLAGEDEQFF. The CDR3 bases are TGCGCCAGCCAACTAGCGGGAGAGGATGAGCAGTTCTTC. The full variable domain, completed using reference TRBV5-1 and TRBJ2-1, is KAGVTQTPRYLIKTRGQQVTLSCSPISGHRSVSWYQQTPGQGLQFLFEYFSETQRNKGNFPGRFSGRQFSNSRSEMNVSTLELGDSALYLCASQLAGEDEQFFGPGTRLTVL.

The gene calls are TRBV5-6 and TRBJ2-7; D ambiguous. The germline V gene encodes CDR1 SGHDT and CDR2 YYEEEE. V lost 0 bases to trimming and J lost 5 bases, with 9 bases between them. The CDR3 runs 13 residues. The CDR3 region is CASSLDLGHEQYF. CDR3 in DNA: TGTGCCAGCAGCTTGGATCTAGGCCACGAGCAGTACTTC.

J is TRBJ1-5 and V is TRBV5-1, with D tentatively TRBD1 (6 bases). Germline V CDR1 and CDR2: SGHRS, YFSETQ. Trimming removed 0 bases from V and 4 bases from J, with 17 bases in between. This CDR3 spans 17 amino acids. CDR3 region: CASSLGIGAGTNQPQHF. The CDR3 region has the DNA TGCGCCAGCAGCTTGGGAATAGGGGCTGGGACAAATCAGCCCCAGCATTTT.

For the CDR3, the DNA is TGTGCCTGGAGTGTATACGGTAATGAAAAACTGTTTTTT. Translated, it gives CAWSVYGNEKLFF. This chain joins TRBV30 and TRBJ1-4; D not resolved. Trimming pared 0 bases from V and 4 bases from J, leaving 6 bases between. Germline lookup yields CDR1 GTSNPN and CDR2 SVGIG (reference sequence). This CDR3 is built from 13 residues.

The chain combines TRBV7-9 with TRBJ2-1, with D maybe TRBD2 (6 bases). This CDR3 spans 14 amino acids. Germline lookup yields CDR1 SEHNR and CDR2 FQNEAQ (reference sequence). V lost 4 bases, J lost 2 bases, and 9 bases lay in between. CDR3 coding DNA: TGTGCCAGCAGCTCGGGACTCGCCTACAATGAGCAGTTCTTC. Amino acids: CASSSGLAYNEQFF.

The rearrangement joins TRBV5-6 to TRBJ1-1; D is possibly TRBD1 (6 bases). The V end lost 5 bases, the J end lost 0 bases, and 8 bases lay between the germline ends. The CDR3 loop spans 13 amino acids. Germline V lookup: CDR1 SGHDT, CDR2 YYEEEE. The DNA of the CDR3 is TGTGCCAGCAGAGGGACACTGAACACTGAAGCTTTCTTT. Amino acids: CASRGTLNTEAFF. Full variable domain (remainder filled in from reference TRBV5-6 and TRBJ1-1): DAGVTQSPTHLIKTRGQQVTLRCSPKSGHDTVSWYQQALGQGPQFIFQYYEEEERQRGNFPDRFSGHQFPNYSSELNVNALLLGDSALYLCASRGTLNTEAFFGQGTRLTVV.

This chain links TRBV27 with TRBJ1-2; 7 bases fit TRBD1. Germline trimming cut 4 bases from V and 4 bases from J; bases unmatched to any gene: 3. CDR1 is MNHEY and CDR2 is SMNVEV in the germline V gene (reference sequence). The CDR3 sequence is 13 residues long. Here the CDR3 reads CASSSGGSYGYTF. CDR3 DNA sequence: TGTGCCAGCAGTTCAGGGGGGAGCTATGGCTACACCTTC.

The chain's CDR3 is CATSRGRGLAGANEQFF. CDR3 coding DNA: TGTGCCACCAGCAGAGGCCGGGGACTAGCGGGAGCAAATGAGCAGTTCTTC. The chain combines TRBV15 with TRBJ2-1, with TRBD2 matching over 14 bases. The CDR3 sequence is 17 residues long. The junction had 6 bases not matched to a gene; V was cut back by 1 base and J by 7 bases. CDR1 is LNHNV, CDR2 YYDKDF, per germline (reference sequence).

This clone was recorded at least ten times. The chain employs TRBV19 and TRBJ1-3, with 10 bases fitting TRBD1. Germline CDR1 and CDR2: LNHDA and SQIVND (reference sequence). With V trimmed by 3 bases and J by 5 bases, 10 bases remained unmatched. This CDR3 spans 17 amino acids. CDR3: CASSIILPGQGRNTIYF. As DNA, the CDR3 is TGTGCCAGTAGTATTATCCTGCCGGGACAGGGGAGAAACACCATATATTTT. The variable domain in full, completed from reference TRBV19 and TRBJ1-3, reads DGGITQSPKYLFRKEGQNVTLSCEQNLNHDAMYWYRQDPGQGLRLIYYSQIVNDFQKGDIAEGYSVSREKKESFPLTVTSAQKNPTAFYLCASSIILPGQGRNTIYFGEGSWLTVV.

The J gene is TRBJ2-5, the V gene TRBV19; TRBD1 agrees at 9 bases. After removal of 6 bases from V and 5 bases from J, the junction contained 10 bases not matched to a gene. CDR1 is LNHDA and CDR2 is SQIVND in the germline V gene (reference sequence). This CDR3 region has 15 residues. The CDR3 DNA sequence: TGTGCCAGTAGCTCAAGACAGGGGGAAGGGGAGACCCAGTACTTC. Protein: CASSSRQGEGETQYF.

The gene calls are TRBV4-1 and TRBJ2-7, with 9 bases matching TRBD1. J gave up 6 bases and V 2 bases, and 8 bases lay outside the gene matches. The CDR3 is 15 residues long. Looked up from germline, CDR1 is MGHRA and CDR2 is YSYEKL. CDR3 region: CASSQLYRTGAEQYF. In DNA form, the CDR3 reads TGCGCCAGCAGCCAACTTTACCGGACAGGGGCCGAGCAGTACTTC.

The chain is built from TRBV18 and TRBJ1-3; TRBD1 agrees at 7 bases. Trimming at V came to 4 bases and at J to 4 bases, leaving 10 bases not matched to a gene. Per the germline V gene, CDR1 is KGHSH and CDR2 is LQKENI. This CDR3 is built from 16 residues. CDR3 DNA sequence: TGTGCCAGCTCACAAAGCATCGGGACAGACGGAAACACCATATATTTT. It specifies CASSQSIGTDGNTIYF.

The chain links TRBV18 to TRBJ1-1; D is perhaps TRBD1 (6 bases). This CDR3 region has 14 residues. Per germline, CDR1 KGHSH and CDR2 LQKENI. V was trimmed by 6 bases and J by 2 bases, leaving 13 bases between them. CDR3 residues: CASSRGQTNTEAFF. In DNA form, the CDR3 reads TGTGCCAGCTCCCGCGGACAGACAAACACTGAAGCTTTCTTT.

Written as DNA, the CDR3 is TGTGCCAGCAGCCCAGCGGGAAATGAGCAGTTCTTC. Translating gives CASSPAGNEQFF. V is TRBV7-3 and J is TRBJ2-1, with TRBD2 matching 7 bases. The V segment lost 5 bases and the J segment 7 bases; nucleotides outside the gene matches: 2. The V gene's germline CDR1 is SGHTA and CDR2 FQGTGA. This CDR3 region has 12 residues.

This clone was recorded once. The CDR3 DNA sequence: TGCAGCGTTGTGGGGGAGGGGGACAGGTTTATGGGTCAGACTGAAGCTTTCTTT. It is translated as CSVVGEGDRFMGQTEAFF. This rearrangement joins TRBV29-1 to TRBJ1-1, with TRBD1 identical over 8 bases. CDR1 is SQVTM and CDR2 is ANQGSEA in the germline V gene. This CDR3 has 18 amino acids. V lost 4 bases and J lost 5; bases outside the gene matches: 21.

The V call is TRBV19, the J call TRBJ1-1; TRBD1 is a possible D gene (5 bases). Per germline, CDR1 LNHDA and CDR2 SQIVND (reference sequence). The V end lost 5 bases, the J end lost 5 bases, and 15 bases lay between the germline ends. The CDR3 sequence is 14 residues long. The CDR3 reads CASSAQGFGTEAFF. The CDR3 coding sequence is TGTGCCAGTAGTGCCCAGGGATTTGGAACTGAAGCTTTCTTT.

This clone was counted once. This chain joins TRBV11-2 and TRBJ2-1; no reliable D call. The CDR3 extends over 14 amino acids. V shed 0 bases and J shed 9 bases, with 12 bases lying between them. Germline-derived CDR1 and CDR2 are SGHAT and FQNNGV. The CDR3 DNA follows: TGTGCCAGCAGCTTAGAAGTTGGTTCGGGTGAGCAGTTCTTC. It translates to CASSLEVGSGEQFF.

This clone came up once. The chain is built from TRBV5-1 and TRBJ2-1; the D is unclear. Trimming pared 0 bases from V and 4 bases from J, leaving 5 bases between. The CDR3 runs to 13 residues. The germline CDR1 and CDR2 sequences are SGHRS and YFSETQ. CDR3 sequence reads: CASSLGQYNEQFF. CDR3 nucleotide sequence: TGCGCCAGCAGCTTGGGTCAGTACAATGAGCAGTTCTTC.

The chain employs TRBV5-1 and TRBJ1-5, with TRBD1 identical over 8 bases. Trimming removed 4 bases from V and 2 bases from J; junction bases left unmatched: 5. Germline CDR1 reads SGHRS; CDR2 reads YFSETQ. The CDR3 contains 15 residues. The CDR3 is CASSRAGGGNQPQHF. The CDR3 DNA reads TGCGCCAGCAGCCGTGCAGGGGGCGGCAATCAGCCCCAGCATTTT.

The chain recombines TRBV6-5 with TRBJ1-5; 8 bases are shared with TRBD1. In germline, CDR1 is MNHEY, CDR2 SVGAGI. The CDR3 spans 16 residues. The V gene end was trimmed by 4 bases and the J gene end by 3 bases; junction bases not matched to a gene: 8. CDR3 region: CASSSNGGQDNQPQHF. The CDR3 DNA reads as TGTGCCAGCAGTTCCAACGGGGGACAGGACAATCAGCCCCAGCATTTT.

The rearrangement joins TRBV10-2 to TRBJ1-1, with 7 bases fitting TRBD1. This CDR3 contains 18 residues. Germline V gives CDR1 WSHSY, CDR2 SAAADI. J gave up 1 base and V 2 bases, and 13 bases lay outside the gene matches. The DNA of the CDR3 is TGCGCCAGCAGTGAGCCTTCCCCGGACAGGATCAGGAACACTGAAGCTTTCTTT. Translation: CASSEPSPDRIRNTEAFF.

The V and J genes are TRBV4-2 and TRBJ2-5; 7 bases are a match to TRBD2. The CDR3 spans 20 residues. Germline loops: CDR1 LGHNA, CDR2 YNFKEQ. V lost 2 bases and J lost 2; bases outside the gene matches: 20. This CDR3 reads CASSQFRGTSDLTLQETQYF. The CDR3 DNA reads TGTGCCAGCAGCCAATTTCGAGGAACTAGCGACCTAACCCTGCAAGAGACCCAGTACTTC.

This CDR3 reads CASSIGGGSGNTIYF. CDR3 in DNA: TGTGCCAGTAGTATTGGAGGCGGCTCTGGAAACACCATATATTTT. The chain has TRBV19 and TRBJ1-3; D is undetermined. The CDR3 totals 15 residues. V was pared by 3 bases and J by 0 bases, with 9 bases between. Germline CDR1 reads LNHDA; CDR2 reads SQIVND (reference sequence).